This entry features one TCR beta chain sequence. These data are taken from a study of OX40 agonist ivuxolimab in advanced cancers. Background on the study: In this cohort, patients received ivuxolimab, an agonistic anti-OX40 (CD134) antibody.

This CDR3 has 11 residues. Trimming took 3 bases from V and 8 from J, leaving 7 bases between them. Germline V gene lookup returns CDR1 MDHEN and CDR2 SYDVKM. Sequenced by immunoSEQ multiplex PCR; TCRdb stores in-frame clones only, minus some. The sample records about 84,000 clones, more than 80% being singletons. The sequence came from an adult with an advanced solid tumor such as melanoma, head and neck, liver or kidney cancer. The chain joins TRBV28 to TRBJ1-2; no clear D. Sequenced material: CD4+ or CD8+ T cells sorted from blood, taken in a trial of the OX40 agonist ivuxolimab. DNA of the CDR3: TGTGCCAGCAGTTTCCGACAAGGCTACACCTTC. This sequence encodes CASSFRQGYTF.